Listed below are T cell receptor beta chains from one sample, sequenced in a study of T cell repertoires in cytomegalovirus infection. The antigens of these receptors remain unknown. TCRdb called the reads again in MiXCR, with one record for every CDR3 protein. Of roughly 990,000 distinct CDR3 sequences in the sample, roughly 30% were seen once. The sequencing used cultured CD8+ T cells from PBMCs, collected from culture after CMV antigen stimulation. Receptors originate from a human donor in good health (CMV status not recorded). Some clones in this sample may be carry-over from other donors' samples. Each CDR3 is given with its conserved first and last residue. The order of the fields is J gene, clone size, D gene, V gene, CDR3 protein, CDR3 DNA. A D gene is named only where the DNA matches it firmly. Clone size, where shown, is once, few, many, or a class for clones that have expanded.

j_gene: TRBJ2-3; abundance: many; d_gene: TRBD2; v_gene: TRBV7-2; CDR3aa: CASSLDPGGVVGSTDTQYF; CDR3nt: TGTGCCAGCAGCTTAGATCCCGGGGGGGTTGTGGGTAGCACAGATACGCAGTATTTT
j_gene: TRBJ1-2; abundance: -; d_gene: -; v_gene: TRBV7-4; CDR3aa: CASSSGPLYGYTF; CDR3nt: TGTGCCAGCAGCTCAGGCCCTCTCTATGGCTACACCTTC
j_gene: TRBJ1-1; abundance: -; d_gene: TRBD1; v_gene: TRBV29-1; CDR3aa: CSVEKGGGEAFF; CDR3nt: TGCAGCGTTGAGAAAGGGGGCGGTGAAGCTTTCTTT
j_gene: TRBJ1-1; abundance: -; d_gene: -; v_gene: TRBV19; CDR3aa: CASDAGLFPRSINTEAFF; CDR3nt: TGTGCCAGCGACGCGGGGCTATTCCCCAGGTCAATAAACACTGAAGCTTTCTTT
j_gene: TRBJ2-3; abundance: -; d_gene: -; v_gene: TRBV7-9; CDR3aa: CASIPLGGPEDTQYF; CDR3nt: TGTGCCAGCATCCCCCTAGGGGGGCCAGAAGATACGCAGTATTTT
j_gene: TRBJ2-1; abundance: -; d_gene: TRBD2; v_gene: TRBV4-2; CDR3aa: CASSQDRSGGAIEQFF; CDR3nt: TGTGCCAGCAGCCAAGATCGAAGCGGGGGGGCCATTGAGCAGTTCTTC
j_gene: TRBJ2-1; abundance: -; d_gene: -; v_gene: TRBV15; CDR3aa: CATLGTSPDEQFF; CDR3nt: TGTGCCACGCTCGGGACTTCCCCCGATGAGCAGTTCTTC
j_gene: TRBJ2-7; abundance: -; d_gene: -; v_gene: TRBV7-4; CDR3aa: CASSLPSEYGQYF; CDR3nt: TGTGCCAGCAGCTTGCCTAGCGAGTACGGGCAGTACTTC
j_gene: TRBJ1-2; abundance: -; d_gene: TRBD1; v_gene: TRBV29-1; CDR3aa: CSVEFRTGAYGYTF; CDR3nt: TGCAGCGTTGAATTTAGGACAGGGGCCTATGGCTACACCTTC
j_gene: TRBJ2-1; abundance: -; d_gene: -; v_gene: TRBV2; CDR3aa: CASQPVATGFNEQFF; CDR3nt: TGTGCCAGCCAGCCAGTGGCGACCGGGTTCAATGAGCAGTTCTTC
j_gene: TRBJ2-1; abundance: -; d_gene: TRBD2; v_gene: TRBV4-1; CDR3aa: CASSLRGGGHNEQFF; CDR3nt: TGCGCCAGCAGCCTGCGGGGGGGCGGCCACAATGAGCAGTTCTTC
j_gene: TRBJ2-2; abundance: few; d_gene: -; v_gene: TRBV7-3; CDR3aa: CASSLTAETYTGELFF; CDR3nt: TGTGCCAGCAGCCTGACCGCAGAAACCTACACCGGGGAGCTGTTTTTT
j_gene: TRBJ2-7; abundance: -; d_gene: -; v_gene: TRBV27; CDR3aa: CASSSTSNYEQYF; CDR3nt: TGTGCCAGCAGCTCGACATCTAACTACGAGCAGTACTTC
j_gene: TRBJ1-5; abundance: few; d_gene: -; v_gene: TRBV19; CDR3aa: CASTKVYSNQPQHF; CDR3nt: TGTGCCAGTACGAAGGTTTATAGCAATCAGCCCCAGCATTTT